This is a list of T cell receptor beta chains from one sample in a study of blood T cell repertoires in COVID-19. Method: immunoSEQ multiplex PCR; TCRdb's copy keeps in-frame clones and lacks some. Among around 270,000 clones listed, 84% were seen once. Input material: peripheral blood. The receptors here all came from a man in his sixties with acute or convalescent COVID-19. Both conserved end residues are part of each CDR3. D genes are given only for firm matches. The size of a clone is reported for some rows only, either as once, few or many, or as a class for expanded clones.

d_gene,abundance,v_gene,j_gene,CDR3aa,CDR3nt
NA,NA,TRBV27,TRBJ2-5,CASRGLTAYQETQYF,TGTGCCAGCAGGGGCTTGACAGCCTACCAAGAGACCCAGTACTTC
NA,once,TRBV7-2,TRBJ2-5,CASSLGDSPGTQYF,TGTGCCAGCAGCTTAGGAGATTCTCCGGGGACCCAGTACTTC
TRBD1,NA,TRBV6-2/TRBV6-3,TRBJ1-2,CASSPPGTGGNYGYTF,TGTGCCAGCAGTCCCCCCGGGACAGGCGGCAACTATGGCTACACCTTC
NA,NA,TRBV28,TRBJ2-2,CASISETTGELFF,TGTGCCAGCATATCGGAGACCACCGGGGAGCTGTTTTTT
NA,NA,TRBV6-1,TRBJ1-1,CASRFDSASNTEAFF,TGTGCCAGCAGATTTGACAGCGCATCGAACACTGAAGCTTTCTTT
TRBD1,NA,TRBV18,TRBJ1-1,CASSLIDRGTTEAFF,TGTGCCAGCTCCCTCATCGACAGGGGTACCACTGAAGCTTTCTTT
NA,few,TRBV7-9,TRBJ2-7,CASSQIQTYEQYF,TGTGCCAGCAGCCAGATACAGACCTACGAGCAGTACTTC
NA,NA,TRBV6-1,TRBJ2-2,CASSEVPGELFF,TGTGCCAGCAGTGAAGTCCCGGGGGAGCTGTTTTTT
NA,NA,TRBV10-3,TRBJ1-1,CAIRPGTPENTEAFF,TGTGCCATCAGACCCGGGACACCAGAGAACACTGAAGCTTTCTTT
NA,once,TRBV24-1,TRBJ1-3,CATSDLIPTATGNTIYF,TGTGCCACCAGTGATTTGATACCGACAGCGACTGGAAACACCATATATTTT
NA,NA,TRBV6-5,TRBJ2-7,CASRGGAGVSYEQYF,TGTGCCAGCAGGGGGGGGGCAGGGGTCTCCTACGAGCAGTACTTC
NA,NA,TRBV30,TRBJ2-3,CAWTRRGRSDTQYF,TGTGCCTGGACCCGCAGGGGTAGGTCAGATACGCAGTATTTT
TRBD1,NA,TRBV29-1,TRBJ2-7,CSVAPGTGSYEQYF,TGCAGCGTTGCCCCCGGGACAGGGTCCTACGAGCAGTACTTC
TRBD1,NA,TRBV2,TRBJ1-6,CAKGTGDSPLHF,TGTGCCAAGGGGACAGGGGATTCACCCCTCCACTTT
TRBD2,NA,TRBV29-1,TRBJ2-7,CSVEGPSGSYEQYF,TGCAGCGTTGAGGGCCCTAGCGGGAGCTACGAGCAGTACTTC
TRBD1,NA,TRBV3-1/TRBV3-2,TRBJ2-7,CASSRSLLDRAYEQYF,TGTGCCAGCAGCCGCTCGCTTTTGGACAGGGCGTACGAGCAGTACTTC
NA,NA,TRBV3-1/TRBV3-2,TRBJ2-3,CASSQSLLRTDTQYF,TGTGCCAGCAGCCAGTCACTCCTACGCACAGATACGCAGTATTTT
TRBD2,few,TRBV7-6,TRBJ2-5,CASSSGSGGRETQYF,TGTGCCAGCAGTTCTGGTAGCGGGGGGAGGGAGACCCAGTACTTC
NA,once,TRBV20-1,TRBJ2-1,CSAGGPRGTEQFF,TGCAGTGCTGGTGGACCAAGGGGGACAGAGCAGTTCTTC
NA,NA,TRBV30,TRBJ1-2,CAWSRGQGDYGYTF,TGTGCCTGGAGTAGGGGACAAGGGGACTATGGCTACACCTTC
TRBD2,NA,TRBV29-1,TRBJ2-7,CSVLGRGRGYEQYF,TGCAGCGTTCTTGGTCGCGGGAGGGGCTACGAGCAGTACTTC
TRBD2,NA,TRBV12-3/TRBV12-4,TRBJ2-5,CASSRLAGETQYF,TGTGCCAGCAGTCGACTAGCGGGTGAGACCCAGTACTTC
NA,NA,TRBV7-3,TRBJ2-5,CASSLGAGETQYF,TGTGCCAGCAGCTTAGGGGCCGGGGAGACCCAGTACTTC
NA,NA,TRBV10-3,TRBJ2-3,CAISDSTGGRGTDTQYF,TGTGCCATCAGTGATTCAACAGGGGGGAGGGGCACAGATACGCAGTATTTT
TRBD1,few,TRBV3-1/TRBV3-2,TRBJ2-7,CASSQFPAQGAYEQYF,TGTGCCAGCAGCCAATTCCCCGCGCAGGGGGCCTACGAGCAGTACTTC
TRBD1,NA,TRBV15,TRBJ1-6,CATSHRDSNSPLHF,TGTGCCACCAGCCATAGGGACAGCAATTCACCCCTCCACTTT
TRBD2,NA,TRBV18,TRBJ2-1,CASSLAGSSYNEQFF,TGTGCCAGCTCACTAGCGGGGAGCTCCTACAATGAGCAGTTCTTC
NA,few,TRBV7-8,TRBJ1-3,CASSLDGLALGNTIYF,TGTGCCAGCAGCTTAGATGGCTTGGCCCTTGGAAACACCATATATTTT
TRBD1,NA,TRBV9,TRBJ1-3,CASSPRQGHIVRVYF,TGTGCCAGCAGCCCACGACAGGGGCATATCGTAAGGGTATATTTT
NA,NA,TRBV7-2,TRBJ1-1,CASSSQANTEAFF,TGTGCCAGCAGCTCCCAGGCGAACACTGAAGCTTTCTTT
TRBD1,NA,TRBV18,TRBJ1-2,CASSTTGDLRGYTF,TGTGCCAGCTCAACGACAGGGGATCTGCGAGGCTACACCTTC
TRBD2,once,TRBV2,TRBJ2-7,CASSAPGLAVLYEQYF,TGTGCCAGCAGTGCCCCGGGACTAGCGGTCCTCTACGAGCAGTACTTC
NA,NA,TRBV6-5,TRBJ1-2,CASSSGGVEAYYGYTF,TGTGCCAGCAGTTCGGGAGGGGTCGAAGCCTACTATGGCTACACCTTC
NA,NA,TRBV5-8,TRBJ2-7,CASNTDRRNEQYF,TGTGCCAGCAACACTGACAGGAGAAACGAGCAGTACTTC
NA,NA,TRBV9,TRBJ1-5,CASSVAPGGGPQHF,TGTGCCAGCAGCGTAGCTCCGGGGGGTGGGCCCCAGCATTTT
NA,NA,TRBV29-1,TRBJ2-5,CSVLRTVGETQYF,TGCAGCGTCCTCAGGACAGTGGGGGAGACCCAGTACTTC
NA,NA,TRBV19,TRBJ2-2,CATSIIGAAGELFF,TGTGCCACCTCAATAATTGGCGCGGCCGGGGAGCTGTTTTTT
NA,NA,TRBV19,TRBJ2-5,CASSNPRQAIETQYF,TGTGCCAGTAGTAACCCGAGACAGGCAATCGAGACCCAGTACTTC
NA,NA,TRBV24-1,TRBJ2-2,CATSDSIHSGLHTGELFF,TGTGCCACCAGTGATTCTATCCATAGCGGTCTTCACACCGGGGAGCTGTTTTTT
TRBD2,once,TRBV5-1,TRBJ2-7,CASSPGRTSGSSTYEQYF,TGCGCCAGCAGCCCGGGTCGGACTAGCGGGAGTAGCACCTACGAGCAGTACTTC
NA,once,TRBV6-1,TRBJ2-7,CASSEKGHRYEQYF,TGTGCCAGCAGTGAAAAGGGACATAGATACGAGCAGTACTTC
NA,NA,TRBV28,TRBJ1-2,CASSDLGGGYTF,TGTGCCAGCAGTGATCTTGGAGGTGGCTACACCTTC
NA,NA,TRBV5-1,TRBJ2-7,CASSLTWERNYEQYF,TGCGCCAGCAGCTTGACCTGGGAGAGGAACTACGAGCAGTACTTC
TRBD2,NA,TRBV15,TRBJ2-2,CATSRGLAAGGHGELFF,TGTGCCACCAGCAGAGGGCTGGCAGCGGGAGGTCACGGGGAGCTGTTTTTT
NA,once,TRBV18,TRBJ2-2,CASSPAQTPWLFF,TGTGCCAGCTCACCGGCGCAGACTCCCTGGCTGTTTTTT
TRBD1,NA,TRBV5-1,TRBJ1-2,CASSRTGGDNYGYTF,TGCGCCAGCAGCCGAACAGGGGGCGATAACTATGGCTACACCTTC